Listed below are T cell receptor beta chains from one sample, sequenced in a study of T cells in Graves' hyperthyroidism and ophthalmopathy. TCRdb reprocessed the multiplex PCR reads with MiXCR, giving one entry per CDR3 protein. The top ten hold 15% to 20% of the sample, which has over 450,000 distinct CDR3 sequences, under 20% seen once. Input material: blood. These receptors all come from a young woman with Graves' ophthalmopathy. Each CDR3 is given with its conserved first and last residue. A D gene is named only where the DNA matches it firmly. The size of a clone is reported for some rows only, either as once, few or many, or as a class for expanded clones.

clone_size: many; d_call: NA; v_call: TRBV7-8; j_call: TRBJ1-5; cdr3_nt: TGTGCCAGCAGCTTAACCGATTTTCTTGGGCAGCCCCAGCATTTT; cdr3_aa: CASSLTDFLGQPQHF
clone_size: many; d_call: NA; v_call: TRBV11-2; j_call: TRBJ2-7; cdr3_nt: TGTGCCAGCAGCTTAGATGCATACGAGCAGTACTTC; cdr3_aa: CASSLDAYEQYF
clone_size: many; d_call: NA; v_call: TRBV13; j_call: TRBJ1-2; cdr3_nt: TGTGCCAGCAGCCGGGAAACTCTGGGGCGAGATGGCTACACCTTC; cdr3_aa: CASSRETLGRDGYTF
clone_size: few; d_call: NA; v_call: TRBV28; j_call: TRBJ2-1; cdr3_nt: TGTGCCAGCCATGGACAAGTGGGGCTATACGATGAGCAGTTCTTC; cdr3_aa: CASHGQVGLYDEQFF
clone_size: many; d_call: TRBD1; v_call: TRBV7-9; j_call: TRBJ2-1; cdr3_nt: TGTGCCAGCAGCTTTAGCAAGGGGGCTACAGGAGGCAATGAGCAGTTCTTC; cdr3_aa: CASSFSKGATGGNEQFF
clone_size: many; d_call: TRBD1; v_call: TRBV29-1; j_call: TRBJ1-5; cdr3_nt: TGCAGCGTTGGCCCGGGGACAGGCAATCAGCCCCAGCATTTT; cdr3_aa: CSVGPGTGNQPQHF
clone_size: NA; d_call: NA; v_call: TRBV12-5; j_call: TRBJ1-1; cdr3_nt: TGTGCTAGTGGTTTGGGAGACCCGGGGGGAGCTTTCTTT; cdr3_aa: CASGLGDPGGAFF
clone_size: many; d_call: TRBD2; v_call: TRBV7-2; j_call: TRBJ2-5; cdr3_nt: TGTGCCAGCAGCTTAGTAACTAGCGGGGAAGAGACCCAGTACTTC; cdr3_aa: CASSLVTSGEETQYF
clone_size: few; d_call: NA; v_call: TRBV9; j_call: TRBJ1-4; cdr3_nt: TGTGCCAGCAGCGTAGCCCCGAGGGGTAAGAATGAAAAACTGTTTTTT; cdr3_aa: CASSVAPRGKNEKLFF
clone_size: few; d_call: TRBD1; v_call: TRBV9; j_call: TRBJ2-3; cdr3_nt: TGTGCCAGCAGCGGAGGACAGGCATCGGCAGATACGCAGTATTTT; cdr3_aa: CASSGGQASADTQYF
clone_size: many; d_call: NA; v_call: TRBV20-1; j_call: TRBJ2-1; cdr3_nt: TGCAGTGCTAGCGGACTTTGGGGCAATGAGCAGTTCTTC; cdr3_aa: CSASGLWGNEQFF
clone_size: once; d_call: NA; v_call: TRBV20-1; j_call: TRBJ2-7; cdr3_nt: TGCAGTGCTAGTTGGGTGCAGGGGGGTGATGAGCAGTACTTC; cdr3_aa: CSASWVQGGDEQYF
clone_size: many; d_call: NA; v_call: TRBV5-1; j_call: TRBJ1-1; cdr3_nt: TGCGCCAGCAGCTTAGCTGGGACACTGCCTAACACTGAAGCTTTCTTT; cdr3_aa: CASSLAGTLPNTEAFF
clone_size: few; d_call: NA; v_call: TRBV29-1; j_call: TRBJ2-3; cdr3_nt: TGCAGCGCAGACAGTCAGGCAACAGATACGCAGTATTTT; cdr3_aa: CSADSQATDTQYF
clone_size: many; d_call: NA; v_call: TRBV7-2; j_call: TRBJ2-7; cdr3_nt: TGTGCCAGCAGCTCCATCCCTCCAGGATACGAGCAGTACTTC; cdr3_aa: CASSSIPPGYEQYF
clone_size: NA; d_call: NA; v_call: TRBV7-9; j_call: TRBJ2-2; cdr3_nt: TGTGCCAGCAGCCTGGAGGGCCTTAAAACCGGGGAGCTGTTTTTT; cdr3_aa: CASSLEGLKTGELFF
clone_size: NA; d_call: NA; v_call: TRBV7-3; j_call: TRBJ1-2; cdr3_nt: TGTGCCAGCAGCTTACAGGGAGGGTCTTCTTTTGGCTACACCTTC; cdr3_aa: CASSLQGGSSFGYTF
clone_size: many; d_call: TRBD2; v_call: TRBV27; j_call: TRBJ2-2; cdr3_nt: TGCGCCAGCAGCTTGCGGGGGGGCACCGGGGAGCTGTTTTTT; cdr3_aa: CASSLRGGTGELFF
clone_size: NA; d_call: NA; v_call: TRBV19; j_call: TRBJ2-2; cdr3_nt: TGTGCCAGTAGTGCGGGCCGGGATTACGTGAACACCGGGGAGCTGTTTTTT; cdr3_aa: CASSAGRDYVNTGELFF
clone_size: many; d_call: NA; v_call: TRBV20-1; j_call: TRBJ2-7; cdr3_nt: TGCAGTGCTAGGGGGACTCCGGGCTACGAGCAGTACTTC; cdr3_aa: CSARGTPGYEQYF
clone_size: many; d_call: NA; v_call: TRBV5-1; j_call: TRBJ1-1; cdr3_nt: TGCGCCAGCAGGGAAGCAGACCTAATGAACACTGAAGCTTTCTTT; cdr3_aa: CASREADLMNTEAFF
clone_size: NA; d_call: NA; v_call: TRBV6-1; j_call: TRBJ2-1; cdr3_nt: TGTGCCAGCACTAATGACAGGAGCGCCTACAATGAGCAGTTCTTC; cdr3_aa: CASTNDRSAYNEQFF
clone_size: NA; d_call: TRBD2; v_call: TRBV7-3; j_call: TRBJ2-5; cdr3_nt: TGTGCCAGCAGTGCCGGGACTAGCGGTAACAAAGAGACCCAGTACTTC; cdr3_aa: CASSAGTSGNKETQYF
clone_size: NA; d_call: NA; v_call: TRBV20-1; j_call: TRBJ2-5; cdr3_nt: TGCAGTGCTAGAGTGGGACCCTCCCAAGAGACCCAGTACTTC; cdr3_aa: CSARVGPSQETQYF
clone_size: many; d_call: NA; v_call: TRBV28; j_call: TRBJ1-2; cdr3_nt: TGTGCCAGCAGCCAAAGCGGGGGGTATGGCTACACCTTC; cdr3_aa: CASSQSGGYGYTF
clone_size: NA; d_call: NA; v_call: TRBV9; j_call: TRBJ1-1; cdr3_nt: TGTGCCAGCAGCGTGGACCAGGGGCTCACTGAAGCTTTCTTT; cdr3_aa: CASSVDQGLTEAFF
clone_size: many; d_call: TRBD2; v_call: TRBV12-3/TRBV12-4; j_call: TRBJ2-1; cdr3_nt: TGTGCCAGCAGTAACAGCGGGGGGGCCGTCTATGAGCAGTTCTTC; cdr3_aa: CASSNSGGAVYEQFF
clone_size: few; d_call: TRBD1; v_call: TRBV28; j_call: TRBJ1-6; cdr3_nt: TGTGCCAGCAGTTTAGCAGGGGGCGCAAGGTCAAGCCTCCACTTT; cdr3_aa: CASSLAGGARSSLHF
clone_size: NA; d_call: NA; v_call: TRBV7-3; j_call: TRBJ1-1; cdr3_nt: TGTGCCAGCAGCCGACTGGGGAACACTGAAGCTTTCTTT; cdr3_aa: CASSRLGNTEAFF
clone_size: many; d_call: NA; v_call: TRBV3-1; j_call: TRBJ2-7; cdr3_nt: TGTGCCAGCAGCCAAGATACCCACGAGCAGTACTTC; cdr3_aa: CASSQDTHEQYF
clone_size: NA; d_call: TRBD1; v_call: TRBV7-8; j_call: TRBJ2-7; cdr3_nt: TGTGCCAGCACCCAGCGGAAACAGGGGTCGGTCGAGCAGTACTTC; cdr3_aa: CASTQRKQGSVEQYF